This TCR beta chain originates from a study of blood T cell repertoires in COVID-19. From germline, CDR1 is GTSNPN and CDR2 SVGIG (reference sequence). The V segment lost 4 bases and the J segment 8 bases; nucleotides outside the gene matches: 11. The CDR3 consists of 15 residues. The authors' processing: The authors estimated nucleated cell counts from reference gene primer amplification. Data came from immunoSEQ multiplex PCR; TCRdb stores just in-frame clones and leaves some out. V, J and clone size derive from that table, while D and trimming were established from the DNA sequence. The sample has about 230,000 clones; about nine tenths are singletons.

The V and J genes are TRBV30 and TRBJ2-3; 11 nucleotides line up with TRBD2. The source is a man aged 50 or older with COVID-19, enrolled during active disease. Specimen: peripheral blood. CDR3 nucleotides: TGTGCCTGGACCAAGTCCCCCCTAGCGGGGGGTACGCAGTATTTT. Protein: CAWTKSPLAGGTQYF. Full variable domain (missing parts from reference TRBV30 and TRBJ2-3): SQTIHQWPATLVQPVGSPLSLECTVEGTSNPNLYWYRQAAGRGLQLLFYSVGIGQISSEVPQNLSASRPQDRQFILSSKKLLLSDSGFYLCAWTKSPLAGGTQYFGPGTRLTVL.